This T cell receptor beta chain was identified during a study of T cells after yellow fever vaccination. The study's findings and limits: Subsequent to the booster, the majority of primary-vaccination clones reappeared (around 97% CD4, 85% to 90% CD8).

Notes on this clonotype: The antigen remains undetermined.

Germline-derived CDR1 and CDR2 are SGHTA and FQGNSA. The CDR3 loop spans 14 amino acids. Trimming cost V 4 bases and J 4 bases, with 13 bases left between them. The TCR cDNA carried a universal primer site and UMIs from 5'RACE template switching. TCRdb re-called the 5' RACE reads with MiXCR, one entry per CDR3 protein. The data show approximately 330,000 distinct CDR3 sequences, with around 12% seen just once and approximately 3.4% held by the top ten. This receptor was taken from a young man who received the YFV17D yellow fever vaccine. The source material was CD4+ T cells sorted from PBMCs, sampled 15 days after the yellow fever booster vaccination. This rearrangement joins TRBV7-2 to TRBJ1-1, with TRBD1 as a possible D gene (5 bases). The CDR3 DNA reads TGTGCCAGCAGCTGGAGGGGCGGTTTCACTGAAGCTTTCTTT. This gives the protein CASSWRGGFTEAFF.